These T cell receptor beta chains were read from a single sample in a study of TIL therapy for anti-PD-1-resistant metastatic lung cancer. Assay used: immunoSEQ multiplex PCR; TCRdb lists only in-frame clones, some missing. This repertoire shows about a thousand clones, around three quarters found once; its top ten account for roughly 10%. Sequences were derived from tumor tissue, sampled at baseline. The receptors were gathered from a person aged 25-79 years with non-small cell lung cancer. Both conserved end residues are part of each CDR3. Fields, in order: CDR3 DNA, CDR3 protein, J gene, V gene, D gene, clone size. D genes are given only for firm matches. Clone size is not always given. Where it is, it says once, few, many or a class for expanded clones.

DNA: TGTGCCAGCACCCCAATTGGGCTGGGTTCAGAAAAACTGTTTTTT
CDR3: CASTPIGLGSEKLFF
J: TRBJ1-4
V: TRBV28
D: NA
size: NA

DNA: TGTGCCAGCAGTACTGGGGAGCAGTTCTTC
CDR3: CASSTGEQFF
J: TRBJ2-1
V: TRBV6-6
D: NA
size: once

DNA: TGTGCCATCAGTGAGACAGGGGATAATTCACCCCTCCACTTT
CDR3: CAISETGDNSPLHF
J: TRBJ1-6
V: TRBV10-3
D: TRBD1
size: NA

DNA: TGCGCCAGCAGCCTAGGGGTATACGGCACTGAAGCTTTCTTT
CDR3: CASSLGVYGTEAFF
J: TRBJ1-1
V: TRBV5-1
D: NA
size: NA

DNA: TGCGCCAGCAGCCAAGGTAGCGGGGGGATCCCCCAGAGGGCCCAGTACTTC
CDR3: CASSQGSGGIPQRAQYF
J: TRBJ2-5
V: TRBV4-1
D: TRBD2
size: NA

DNA: TGTGCCAGCAGTTTAGAAGGGTATAGCAATCAGCCCCAGCATTTT
CDR3: CASSLEGYSNQPQHF
J: TRBJ1-5
V: TRBV27
D: NA
size: NA

DNA: TGTGCCAGCAGTTACGTATCCGGCCCTTATGGCTACACCTTC
CDR3: CASSYVSGPYGYTF
J: TRBJ1-2
V: TRBV6-6
D: NA
size: NA

DNA: TGTGCCAGCAGCTTAGGGCAGGGGGCAGCCTATGGCTACACCTTC
CDR3: CASSLGQGAAYGYTF
J: TRBJ1-2
V: TRBV7-2
D: TRBD1
size: NA

DNA: TGTGCCAGCAGTGATATGGGACAGGGCCTTTCGAGACTGTTTTTT
CDR3: CASSDMGQGLSRLFF
J: TRBJ1-4
V: TRBV6-1
D: TRBD1
size: NA

DNA: TGCGCCAGCAGCTGGGGGCGGACAGGTGATTACTATGGCTACACCTTC
CDR3: CASSWGRTGDYYGYTF
J: TRBJ1-2
V: TRBV5-1
D: TRBD1
size: once

DNA: TGTGCCAGCAGTGCCCTGAAGGGACGGAGAGCCTACGAGCAGTACTTC
CDR3: CASSALKGRRAYEQYF
J: TRBJ2-7
V: TRBV28
D: NA
size: NA

DNA: TGTGCCAGCAGCCAAGCACAAACCCAGGGTGGAGGCGGCTACACCTTC
CDR3: CASSQAQTQGGGGYTF
J: TRBJ1-2
V: TRBV4-2
D: NA
size: NA

DNA: TGCAGCGTAGAAGCCGGGACAGGGGGTGCGGAGACCCAGTACTTC
CDR3: CSVEAGTGGAETQYF
J: TRBJ2-5
V: TRBV29-1
D: TRBD1
size: NA

DNA: TGTGCCAGCAGCAGGACTAGCGGGGGGCCCCTCACAGATACGCAGTATTTT
CDR3: CASSRTSGGPLTDTQYF
J: TRBJ2-3
V: TRBV7-3
D: TRBD2
size: once

DNA: TGTGCCATCGCGACTATGGGGTACAATGAGCAGTTCTTC
CDR3: CAIATMGYNEQFF
J: TRBJ2-1
V: TRBV10-3
D: NA
size: few

DNA: TGCGCCAGCAGCTTGATGGCGGGGGCCCACAATGAGCAGTTCTTC
CDR3: CASSLMAGAHNEQFF
J: TRBJ2-1
V: TRBV5-1
D: NA
size: NA

DNA: TGTGCCAGCAGCTTGTCTTCTAGCGGGGCCGGGGCCAACGTCCTGACTTTC
CDR3: CASSLSSSGAGANVLTF
J: TRBJ2-6
V: TRBV5-4
D: TRBD2
size: NA

DNA: TGTGCCAGCAGCTCAGCGGGGAACACTGAAGCTTTCTTT
CDR3: CASSSAGNTEAFF
J: TRBJ1-1
V: TRBV7-9
D: NA
size: few

DNA: TGCGCCAGCAGCTTGGATGCACCTAGCGTCAATGAGCAGTTCTTC
CDR3: CASSLDAPSVNEQFF
J: TRBJ2-1
V: TRBV5-1
D: NA
size: NA

DNA: TGTGCCAGCAGTTACCCGCCCGGGCAGGGATACGAGCAGTACTTC
CDR3: CASSYPPGQGYEQYF
J: TRBJ2-7
V: TRBV6-6
D: NA
size: NA

DNA: TGTGCCAGCAGCTTAGATTTCTATGGCTACACCTTC
CDR3: CASSLDFYGYTF
J: TRBJ1-2
V: TRBV7-2
D: NA
size: NA

DNA: TGTGCCAGCAGCCCAACCGGGCGGGTCTACAATGAGCAGTTCTTC
CDR3: CASSPTGRVYNEQFF
J: TRBJ2-1
V: TRBV7-2
D: NA
size: NA

DNA: TGTGCCAGCGTGGGTCCTGGGACAGATACGCAGTATTTT
CDR3: CASVGPGTDTQYF
J: TRBJ2-3
V: TRBV7-2
D: NA
size: NA

DNA: TGTGCCAGCAGTTCCACGAACACCGGGGAGCTGTTTTTT
CDR3: CASSSTNTGELFF
J: TRBJ2-2
V: TRBV6-5
D: NA
size: NA

DNA: TGTGCCAGCAGTTGGGGCAGGCGGGTGGAGACCCAGTACTTC
CDR3: CASSWGRRVETQYF
J: TRBJ2-5
V: TRBV27
D: NA
size: NA

DNA: TGTGCCAGTAGTACCCAGGGAGTGGACGAGCAGTACTTC
CDR3: CASSTQGVDEQYF
J: TRBJ2-7
V: TRBV19
D: NA
size: NA

DNA: TGCGCCAGCAGCCAAGGCGGGGGGCAGAACTACAATGAGCAGTTCTTC
CDR3: CASSQGGGQNYNEQFF
J: TRBJ2-1
V: TRBV4-3
D: TRBD2
size: NA

DNA: TGTGCCAGCAGTTTTACAAAAAGCGAGGGGTTCACAGATACGCAGTATTTT
CDR3: CASSFTKSEGFTDTQYF
J: TRBJ2-3
V: TRBV28
D: NA
size: NA

DNA: TGTGCCAGCAGCTCCGGACTAGCGGGACGCGAGGTGACCCAGTACTTC
CDR3: CASSSGLAGREVTQYF
J: TRBJ2-5
V: TRBV7-2
D: TRBD2
size: NA

DNA: TGTGCCAGTAGTTTCCGGGACTACCTTTCCAATGAGCAGTTCTTC
CDR3: CASSFRDYLSNEQFF
J: TRBJ2-1
V: TRBV19
D: TRBD2
size: NA

DNA: TGTGCCAGCAGCTCTCCGATAAGACTAGCGGGAGGCATAGAGACCCAGTACTTC
CDR3: CASSSPIRLAGGIETQYF
J: TRBJ2-5
V: TRBV11-2
D: TRBD2
size: NA

DNA: TGTGCCAGCAGCCAAGATGGGACAGGGGTACATTACGAGCAGTACTTC
CDR3: CASSQDGTGVHYEQYF
J: TRBJ2-7
V: TRBV14
D: TRBD1
size: once

DNA: TGTGCCAGCAGTGAGGTGTGGGGGCGCCTGAACACCGGGGAGCTGTTTTTT
CDR3: CASSEVWGRLNTGELFF
J: TRBJ2-2
V: TRBV25-1
D: NA
size: NA

DNA: TGTGCCAGTAGTATAGGAGCGGAAAATGAGCAGTTCTTC
CDR3: CASSIGAENEQFF
J: TRBJ2-1
V: TRBV19
D: NA
size: NA

DNA: TGCGCCAGCAGCCGGGAAGTCAACTCTGGAAACACCATATATTTT
CDR3: CASSREVNSGNTIYF
J: TRBJ1-3
V: TRBV4-3
D: NA
size: NA

DNA: TGTGCCACCAGCAGAGAGGGCATTAACTATGGCTACACCTTC
CDR3: CATSREGINYGYTF
J: TRBJ1-2
V: TRBV15
D: NA
size: NA

DNA: TGTGCCAGCAGTCATACCCCGAGCTCCTACGAGCAGTACTTC
CDR3: CASSHTPSSYEQYF
J: TRBJ2-7
V: TRBV27
D: NA
size: NA

DNA: TGTGCCAGTAGTAAATCACAGGGGGTGGAGACCCAGTACTTC
CDR3: CASSKSQGVETQYF
J: TRBJ2-5
V: TRBV19
D: TRBD1
size: NA

DNA: TGTGCCAGCAGTGAAGGGGAGGGTTCGGGCAATCAGCCCCAGCATTTT
CDR3: CASSEGEGSGNQPQHF
J: TRBJ1-5
V: TRBV6-1
D: NA
size: NA

DNA: TGTGCCAGCAGCCATGACAGGGGCTCCTACAATGAGCAGTTCTTC
CDR3: CASSHDRGSYNEQFF
J: TRBJ2-1
V: TRBV4-2
D: TRBD1
size: NA

DNA: TGTGCCAGCAGCCCCTCGAGGGGTACGATTGACACCGGGGAGCTGTTTTTT
CDR3: CASSPSRGTIDTGELFF
J: TRBJ2-2
V: TRBV2
D: NA
size: NA

DNA: TGTGCCAGCGGGACCTTTACAGGGTCCAACGAGCAGTACTTC
CDR3: CASGTFTGSNEQYF
J: TRBJ2-7
V: TRBV7-9
D: NA
size: few

DNA: TGTGCCAGCAGCAAGTCTGGGACCCTCGGGGCCTACGAGCAGTACTTC
CDR3: CASSKSGTLGAYEQYF
J: TRBJ2-7
V: TRBV21-1
D: NA
size: few

DNA: TGCGCCAGCAGCCCGGGAATAGATTCACCCCTCCACTTT
CDR3: CASSPGIDSPLHF
J: TRBJ1-6
V: TRBV4-3
D: NA
size: NA

DNA: TGTGCCAGCAGGCCCGGAACAGGGGCCCGGGGTGGCTACACCTTC
CDR3: CASRPGTGARGGYTF
J: TRBJ1-2
V: TRBV6-5
D: TRBD1
size: NA

DNA: TGTGCCAGTAGTGGGAGGGGACTATCCTACGAGCAGTACTTC
CDR3: CASSGRGLSYEQYF
J: TRBJ2-7
V: TRBV19
D: TRBD2
size: NA

DNA: TGTGCCACCAGCAGAGAGAGGCGGCCCCAAGAGACCCAGTACTTC
CDR3: CATSRERRPQETQYF
J: TRBJ2-5
V: TRBV15
D: NA
size: NA

DNA: TGCGCCAGCAGCCAAGAAATGAGAAGTTCGGACATTCAGTACTTC
CDR3: CASSQEMRSSDIQYF
J: TRBJ2-4
V: TRBV4-3
D: NA
size: NA

DNA: TGTGCCAGCAGCCAAGGGACAGGGGGAAGACTGTTCTTC
CDR3: CASSQGTGGRLFF
J: TRBJ2-1
V: TRBV14
D: TRBD1
size: NA

DNA: TGCGCCAGCAGTGACAGGGGGGAGACCCAGTACTTC
CDR3: CASSDRGETQYF
J: TRBJ2-5
V: TRBV5-1
D: TRBD1
size: NA